Here is one T cell receptor beta chain with its context. This CDR3 spans 16 amino acids. The germline CDR1 and CDR2 sequences are LGHDT and YNNKEL (reference sequence). V was clipped by 2 bases and J by 4 bases; unmatched bases: 11. The entry originates in a study of regulatory T cells in long-lasting Graves disease. The TCR beta library used iRepertoire HTBI primers with Arm-PCR amplification of CDR3. TCRdb processed the multiplex PCR reads anew with MiXCR; each CDR3 protein has one entry. This table holds 600,000 to 650,000 distinct CDR3 sequences, around 17% found once. Time point: newly diagnosed GD, antithyroid drugs for less than 3 months. Researchers made the TCR library from RNA that was extracted from PBMCs. In addition, the sample was reused for a study of T cells in Graves' hyperthyroidism and ophthalmopathy. Per that study: Subjects aged 18 to 65 presented with newly diagnosed hyperthyroidism of less than 2 months' duration.

The sequence came from a woman in her twenties or thirties with Graves disease. Sequencing used peripheral blood mononuclear cells (PBMCs), obtained at new diagnosis, from a patient treated with antithyroid drugs. This chain joins TRBV3-1 and TRBJ2-7, with 7 positions matching TRBD1. CDR3 in amino acids: CASSQTYRGDIYEQYF. Written as DNA, the CDR3 is TGTGCCAGCAGCCAAACTTACAGGGGAGATATTTACGAGCAGTACTTC.